This is a list of T cell receptor beta chains from one sample in a study of cytomegalovirus exposure and HLA in healthy donors. The data were produced by immunoSEQ multiplex PCR, yet TCRdb's version contains in-frame clones alone and is incomplete. The data show roughly 170,000 clones, 70% to 90% seen once. Sequenced: PBMCs. Receptors originate from a girl between 5 and 17 years old in good health and CMV-seropositive. Both conserved end residues are part of each CDR3. A D gene is named only where the DNA matches it firmly. Clone size is shown for a subset of rows, as once, few, many or a class of expanded clone.

clone_size j_call d_call v_call cdr3_aa cdr3_nt
NA TRBJ2-1 NA TRBV2 CASSEAWLANEQFF TGTGCCAGCAGTGAAGCGTGGCTAGCCAATGAGCAGTTCTTC
NA TRBJ1-1 TRBD1 TRBV9 CASSAKHQGVTEAFF TGTGCCAGCAGCGCCAAACACCAGGGGGTTACTGAAGCTTTCTTT
NA TRBJ1-2 TRBD1 TRBV2 CASSEDVTGQGDRRGYTF TGTGCCAGCAGTGAGGATGTCACGGGACAGGGGGATCGGCGAGGCTACACCTTC
NA TRBJ2-7 TRBD2 TRBV15 CATSRASGGDYLYEQYF TGTGCCACCAGCAGAGCCTCGGGGGGGGACTATCTCTACGAGCAGTACTTC
NA TRBJ1-2 TRBD1 TRBV5-5 CASSPDAGQIYNYGYTF TGTGCCAGCAGCCCGGATGCGGGACAGATTTATAACTATGGCTACACCTTC
NA TRBJ1-2 NA TRBV6-4 CASSDGDGGGYTF TGTGCCAGCAGTGACGGGGATGGGGGCGGCTACACCTTC
NA TRBJ1-1 NA TRBV7-9 CASSLATGVGTEAFF TGTGCCAGCAGCTTAGCGACGGGGGTTGGCACTGAAGCTTTCTTT
NA TRBJ1-5 TRBD1 TRBV6-1 CASRPDRGNQPQHF TGTGCCAGCAGGCCCGACAGGGGGAATCAGCCCCAGCATTTT
NA TRBJ1-2 NA TRBV19 CASKRQDIYGYTF TGTGCCAGTAAACGACAGGACATCTATGGCTACACCTTC
NA TRBJ1-2 TRBD1 TRBV5-1 CASSLVPGQGDGYTF TGCGCCAGCAGCTTGGTCCCGGGACAGGGAGATGGCTACACCTTC
NA TRBJ1-5 NA TRBV19 CASSIPTGSLPQPQHF TGTGCCAGTAGTATACCCACCGGGTCCCTTCCCCAGCCCCAGCATTTT
NA TRBJ1-3 NA TRBV11-2 CASSLGYSSGNTIYF TGTGCCAGCAGCTTAGGTTACAGCTCTGGAAACACCATATATTTT
NA TRBJ2-5 TRBD2 TRBV4-1 CASSRDPGGGAREKKETQYF TGCGCCAGCAGCCGAGACCCAGGCGGGGGGGCCAGGGAGAAAAAGGAGACCCAGTACTTC
once TRBJ2-7 NA TRBV5-1 CASSLDSVGGTIYEQYF TGCGCCAGCAGCTTGGATTCGGTTGGGGGCACCATCTACGAGCAGTACTTC
few TRBJ1-1 NA TRBV27 CASSYSVNTEAFF TGTGCCAGCAGCTATAGCGTTAACACTGAAGCTTTCTTT
NA TRBJ2-7 NA TRBV6-1 CASSEGSGADEQYF TGTGCCAGCAGTGAAGGGTCAGGGGCAGACGAGCAGTACTTC
NA TRBJ1-1 NA TRBV9 CASSVAPGENTEAFF TGTGCCAGCAGCGTAGCCCCGGGTGAGAACACTGAAGCTTTCTTT
NA TRBJ1-5 TRBD1 TRBV9 CASSTGQGHYSNQPQHF TGTGCCAGCAGCACCGGACAGGGACACTATAGCAATCAGCCCCAGCATTTT
few TRBJ2-1 TRBD2 TRBV18 CASSPLAGSSYNEQFF TGTGCCAGCTCACCACTAGCGGGGAGCTCCTACAATGAGCAGTTCTTC
NA TRBJ2-1 TRBD2 TRBV7-8 CASSSGTTYNEQFF TGTGCCAGCAGCTCTGGGACTACCTACAATGAGCAGTTCTTC
NA TRBJ2-7 TRBD1 TRBV7-9 CASSLGGYRGQGYEQYF TGTGCCAGCAGCTTGGGCGGATACAGGGGCCAGGGCTACGAGCAGTACTTC
NA TRBJ1-1 NA TRBV21-1 CASSKESGRNTEAFF TGTGCCAGCAGCAAAGAGAGCGGCAGAAACACTGAAGCTTTCTTT
NA TRBJ2-3 NA TRBV11-3 CASSLWSKGGLDTQYF TGTGCCAGCAGCTTATGGTCGAAAGGGGGATTAGATACGCAGTATTTT
NA TRBJ1-3 NA TRBV19 CASQANTIYF TGTGCCAGCCAAGCGAACACCATATATTTT
NA TRBJ1-1 TRBD1 TRBV5-6 CASSWGREQGAEAFF TGTGCCAGCAGCTGGGGGAGGGAACAGGGGGCCGAAGCTTTCTTT
NA TRBJ2-1 NA TRBV18 CASSQQQGNNEQFF TGTGCCAGCTCACAGCAACAGGGTAACAATGAGCAGTTCTTC
NA TRBJ1-2 TRBD1 TRBV9 CASSVGKVPGGFAF TGTGCCAGCAGCGTAGGAAAGGTCCCAGGGGGGTTCGCCTTC